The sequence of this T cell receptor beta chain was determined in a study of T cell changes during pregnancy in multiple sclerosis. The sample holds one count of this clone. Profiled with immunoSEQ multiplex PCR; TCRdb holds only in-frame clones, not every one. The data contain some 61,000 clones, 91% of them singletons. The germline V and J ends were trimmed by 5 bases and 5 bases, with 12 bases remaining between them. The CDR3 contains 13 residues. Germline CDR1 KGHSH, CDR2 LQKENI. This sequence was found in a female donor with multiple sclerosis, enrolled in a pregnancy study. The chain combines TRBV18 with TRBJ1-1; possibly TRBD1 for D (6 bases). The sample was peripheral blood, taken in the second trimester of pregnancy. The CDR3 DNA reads TGTGCCAGCTCATCAGGGGTGAGGACTGAAGCTTTCTTT. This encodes CASSSGVRTEAFF.